This note documents a single T cell receptor (beta chain) sequence. This specimen belongs to a study of T-cell memory formation after mild COVID-19. The V end lost 4 bases, the J end lost 0 bases, and 9 bases lay between the germline ends. This CDR3 is 14 amino acids long. Germline V gene lookup returns CDR1 LNHNV and CDR2 YYDKDF (reference sequence). TCRdb reanalysed the 5' RACE reads using MiXCR and keeps one entry per CDR3 protein. Of around 190,000 distinct CDR3 sequences listed, 18% were seen once; the top ten hold around 3.9%. The receptor comes from a man between 18 and 29 years old who had mild COVID-19 (a few samples of this study predate the infection). Cell type and time point are not known. The sequencing input was PBMCs or a T cell subset sorted from them (not recorded which). The chain uses TRBV15 and TRBJ1-1; D is unclear. The CDR3 DNA sequence: TGTGCCACCAGCATAGGCAGTTTGAACACTGAAGCTTTCTTT. Amino acids: CATSIGSLNTEAFF.